A selection of T cell receptor beta chains follows, all from one sample in a study of T cell responses to AZD1222 COVID-19 vaccine. The method was immunoSEQ multiplex PCR; TCRdb's version includes in-frame clones alone and lacks a portion of them. The sample holds 150,000 or so clones, 92% seen once. The sequences come from peripheral blood, collected on day 0 of AZD1222 vaccination. The receptors stem from an adult in good health. The CDR3 runs from the conserved cysteine through the conserved F or W. A D gene is named only where the DNA matches it firmly. A clone size is listed for some rows: how often the clone was seen (once, few, many), or a class if it is expanded.

J | size | D | V | CDR3 | DNA
TRBJ2-6 | - | - | TRBV7-9 | CASSRWVRFSGANVLTF | TGTGCCAGCAGCCGTTGGGTCCGATTCTCTGGGGCCAACGTCCTGACTTTC
TRBJ2-1 | - | TRBD2 | TRBV27 | CASSLLAVWNEQFF | TGTGCCAGCAGCCTCCTAGCGGTCTGGAATGAGCAGTTCTTC
TRBJ2-5 | - | TRBD2 | TRBV19 | CASSAIAGRQETQYF | TGTGCCAGTAGTGCAATAGCGGGGCGTCAAGAGACCCAGTACTTC
TRBJ1-5 | once | - | TRBV5-6 | CASSLGSLSNQPQHF | TGTGCCAGCAGCTTGGGGTCACTTAGCAATCAGCCCCAGCATTTT
TRBJ1-2 | - | - | TRBV13 | CASSLVSGEVSGYTF | TGTGCCAGCAGCTTAGTCTCCGGGGAGGTCAGCGGCTACACCTTC
TRBJ2-2 | few | TRBD2 | TRBV27 | CASGEPNFGGTGELFF | TGTGCCAGCGGAGAGCCCAATTTCGGGGGGACCGGGGAGCTGTTTTTT
TRBJ1-2 | - | - | TRBV11-2 | CASSFPRDINYGYTF | TGTGCCAGCAGCTTTCCTAGGGACATTAACTATGGCTACACCTTC
TRBJ2-7 | - | TRBD1 | TRBV5-6 | CASSLGRGLLYEQYF | TGTGCCAGCAGCTTGGGCAGGGGGCTCCTCTACGAGCAGTACTTC
TRBJ1-4 | - | - | TRBV2 | CASRDSEEKLFF | TGTGCCAGCAGGGACTCCGAAGAAAAACTGTTTTTT
TRBJ1-2 | - | - | TRBV20-1 | CSATKLTF | TGCAGTGCTACGAAACTCACCTTC